A selection of T cell receptor beta chains follows, all from one sample in a study of cytomegalovirus exposure and HLA in healthy donors. Data came from immunoSEQ multiplex PCR; TCRdb stores just in-frame clones and leaves some out. Of roughly 99,000 clones listed, 65% to 80% were seen once; the top ten hold 4.2%. The sequenced sample was PBMCs. The receptors were sampled from a male donor in good health and CMV-seronegative. Each CDR3 is given with its conserved first and last residue. A D gene is named only where the DNA matches it firmly. Clone size is given for some rows only: seen once, a few or many times, or a class if the clone is expanded.

j_gene: TRBJ1-1; d_gene: .; abundance: few; v_gene: TRBV5-1; CDR3nt: TGCGCCAGCAGCCCACAGGGAGTGGGGACTGAAGCTTTCTTT; CDR3aa: CASSPQGVGTEAFF
j_gene: TRBJ2-3; d_gene: TRBD1; abundance: .; v_gene: TRBV27; CDR3nt: TGTGCCAGTTTAGGGACAGGGTCCATAGTGCAGTATTTT; CDR3aa: CASLGTGSIVQYF
j_gene: TRBJ2-1; d_gene: TRBD2; abundance: .; v_gene: TRBV9; CDR3nt: TGTGCCAGCAGCGTAGAGTCTAGCGGGAGCAATGAGCAGTTCTTC; CDR3aa: CASSVESSGSNEQFF
j_gene: TRBJ2-7; d_gene: .; abundance: few; v_gene: TRBV27; CDR3nt: TGTGCCACAACGGGTTCTCTCAACGAGCAGTACTTC; CDR3aa: CATTGSLNEQYF
j_gene: TRBJ1-1; d_gene: TRBD1; abundance: once; v_gene: TRBV11-2; CDR3nt: TGTGCCAGCAGCATAACAGGGGGCGACTTGAACACTGAAGCTTTCTTT; CDR3aa: CASSITGGDLNTEAFF
j_gene: TRBJ2-2; d_gene: .; abundance: .; v_gene: TRBV9; CDR3nt: TGTGCCAGCAGCGTATCGGACAGAAACACCGGGGAGCTGTTTTTT; CDR3aa: CASSVSDRNTGELFF
j_gene: TRBJ2-1; d_gene: .; abundance: .; v_gene: TRBV13; CDR3nt: TGTGCCAGCAGCTCGGGGTCGGGCTCCTACAATGAGCAGTTCTTC; CDR3aa: CASSSGSGSYNEQFF
j_gene: TRBJ2-7; d_gene: .; abundance: .; v_gene: TRBV28; CDR3nt: TGTGCCAGCAGTTTTGGGTCAGGGACATACGAACAGTACTTC; CDR3aa: CASSFGSGTYEQYF
j_gene: TRBJ2-1; d_gene: .; abundance: few; v_gene: TRBV15; CDR3nt: TGTGCCACCAGCAGGGCCTTGGGGGCTTACAATGAGCAGTTCTTC; CDR3aa: CATSRALGAYNEQFF
j_gene: TRBJ1-4; d_gene: .; abundance: .; v_gene: TRBV2; CDR3nt: TGTGCCAGCAGTGTAGGGGGATCAACTAATGAAAAACTGTTTTTT; CDR3aa: CASSVGGSTNEKLFF
j_gene: TRBJ2-2; d_gene: TRBD2; abundance: once; v_gene: TRBV30; CDR3nt: TGTGCCTGTTTAGCGGGAGTAAACACCGGGGAGCTGTTTTTT; CDR3aa: CACLAGVNTGELFF
j_gene: TRBJ1-2; d_gene: TRBD1; abundance: .; v_gene: TRBV4-1; CDR3nt: TGCGCCAGTGAGGGGGCAGACTATGGCTACACCTTC; CDR3aa: CASEGADYGYTF
j_gene: TRBJ1-2; d_gene: .; abundance: .; v_gene: TRBV15; CDR3nt: TGTGCCACCAGCCCGACGGAGTCCTATGGCTACACCTTC; CDR3aa: CATSPTESYGYTF
j_gene: TRBJ2-3; d_gene: TRBD2; abundance: .; v_gene: TRBV4-1; CDR3nt: TGCGCCAGCAGCCACTCCAGGCAGACTAGCGGGAGGAGGACAGATACGCAGTATTTT; CDR3aa: CASSHSRQTSGRRTDTQYF
j_gene: TRBJ2-1; d_gene: .; abundance: few; v_gene: TRBV10-1; CDR3nt: TGCGCCAGCAGCGCCACTAGAGATGAGCAGTTCTTC; CDR3aa: CASSATRDEQFF
j_gene: TRBJ1-2; d_gene: TRBD1; abundance: .; v_gene: TRBV4-1; CDR3nt: TGCGCCAGCAGCCAAGTCGTTGGACAGGGGGCGAGCTATGGCTACACCTTC; CDR3aa: CASSQVVGQGASYGYTF
j_gene: TRBJ2-5; d_gene: TRBD2; abundance: .; v_gene: TRBV4-1; CDR3nt: TGCGCCAGCAGCCCTAGCGGATCTTTAGAGACCCAGTACTTC; CDR3aa: CASSPSGSLETQYF
j_gene: TRBJ2-7; d_gene: TRBD2; abundance: .; v_gene: TRBV18; CDR3nt: TGTGCCAGCTCACCACCGCTAGCGGGAGATCCCGAGCAGTACTTC; CDR3aa: CASSPPLAGDPEQYF
j_gene: TRBJ2-1; d_gene: .; abundance: .; v_gene: TRBV27; CDR3nt: TGTGCCAGCAGTTACGGACATAGGGGGAATGAGCAGTTCTTC; CDR3aa: CASSYGHRGNEQFF
j_gene: TRBJ2-1; d_gene: TRBD1; abundance: .; v_gene: TRBV7-9; CDR3nt: TGTGCCAGCAGCACCGTGACAGGGAGCTCCTACAATGAGCAGTTCTTC; CDR3aa: CASSTVTGSSYNEQFF
j_gene: TRBJ1-1; d_gene: .; abundance: .; v_gene: TRBV14; CDR3nt: TGTGCCAGCAGCCCAAGATTTCGGAGCTACACTGAAGCTTTCTTT; CDR3aa: CASSPRFRSYTEAFF
j_gene: TRBJ2-7; d_gene: .; abundance: .; v_gene: TRBV6-5; CDR3nt: TGTGCCAGCAGTTACCCTGGGACTTTCCCTTACGAGCAGTACTTC; CDR3aa: CASSYPGTFPYEQYF
j_gene: TRBJ1-6; d_gene: TRBD1; abundance: .; v_gene: TRBV10-3; CDR3nt: TGTGCCGTCAGCCGGGACAGCAATTCACCCCTCCACTTT; CDR3aa: CAVSRDSNSPLHF
j_gene: TRBJ1-5; d_gene: .; abundance: .; v_gene: TRBV21-1; CDR3nt: TGTGCCAGCAGCACCCGACAGAGCGGCAATCAGCCCCAGCATTTT; CDR3aa: CASSTRQSGNQPQHF
j_gene: TRBJ1-4; d_gene: TRBD1; abundance: .; v_gene: TRBV6-6; CDR3nt: TGTGCCAGCAGTAAAGAACAGGGGAATGAAAAACTGTTTTTT; CDR3aa: CASSKEQGNEKLFF
j_gene: TRBJ2-7; d_gene: TRBD2; abundance: .; v_gene: TRBV6-1; CDR3nt: TGTGCCAGCAGTGACAAGACTAGCGGACCCTACGAGCAGTACTTC; CDR3aa: CASSDKTSGPYEQYF
j_gene: TRBJ2-7; d_gene: .; abundance: .; v_gene: TRBV29-1; CDR3nt: TGCAGCGTTGAGCTACCTTCGTACGAGCAGTACTTC; CDR3aa: CSVELPSYEQYF
j_gene: TRBJ2-3; d_gene: .; abundance: .; v_gene: TRBV2; CDR3nt: TGTGCCAGCAGTGGGGGGGGCGGGATGGGCACAGATACGCAGTATTTT; CDR3aa: CASSGGGGMGTDTQYF
j_gene: TRBJ2-7; d_gene: .; abundance: few; v_gene: TRBV10-1; CDR3nt: TGCGCCAGCAGTGTCACGAGCTCCTACGAGCAGTACTTC; CDR3aa: CASSVTSSYEQYF
j_gene: TRBJ2-7; d_gene: TRBD2; abundance: once; v_gene: TRBV18; CDR3nt: TGTGCCAGCTCAGCGAGCGGGAGTTTTTACGAGCAGTACTTC; CDR3aa: CASSASGSFYEQYF
j_gene: TRBJ2-5; d_gene: TRBD1; abundance: .; v_gene: TRBV25-1; CDR3nt: TGTGCCAGCAGAACAGGGGGCGCGGAGACCCAGTACTTC; CDR3aa: CASRTGGAETQYF
j_gene: TRBJ2-1; d_gene: TRBD2; abundance: .; v_gene: TRBV10-3; CDR3nt: TGTGCCATCAGCGAACTAGCGGGGAGCTACAATGAGCAGTTCTTC; CDR3aa: CAISELAGSYNEQFF
j_gene: TRBJ2-5; d_gene: TRBD2; abundance: .; v_gene: TRBV7-2; CDR3nt: TGTGCCAGCAGCTTAGTCACTAGCGGGAAAGAGACCCAGTACTTC; CDR3aa: CASSLVTSGKETQYF
j_gene: TRBJ1-1; d_gene: .; abundance: few; v_gene: TRBV4-1; CDR3nt: TGCGCCAGCAGCCAAGGTGCGGGGGCGGACTTAGAAGCTTTCTTT; CDR3aa: CASSQGAGADLEAFF
j_gene: TRBJ2-7; d_gene: TRBD2; abundance: once; v_gene: TRBV18; CDR3nt: TGTGCCAGCTCACCACCGGGGGGGTGGGCCTACGAGCAGTACTTC; CDR3aa: CASSPPGGWAYEQYF
j_gene: TRBJ2-7; d_gene: TRBD1; abundance: .; v_gene: TRBV10-3; CDR3nt: TGTGCCATCAGTGCGGGGCGGACAGGGATCGAGCAGTACTTC; CDR3aa: CAISAGRTGIEQYF
j_gene: TRBJ2-7; d_gene: .; abundance: .; v_gene: TRBV11-2; CDR3nt: TGTGCCAGCAGCTTGGGCCACGAGCAGTACTTC; CDR3aa: CASSLGHEQYF
j_gene: TRBJ1-5; d_gene: TRBD1; abundance: .; v_gene: TRBV28; CDR3nt: TGTGCCAGCAGCGACAGGGGAGCTCAGCCCCAGCATTTT; CDR3aa: CASSDRGAQPQHF
j_gene: TRBJ2-1; d_gene: TRBD2; abundance: .; v_gene: TRBV28; CDR3nt: TGTGCCAGCAGTTTTTCCGGCGGGAGGCTCTACAATGAGCAGTTCTTC; CDR3aa: CASSFSGGRLYNEQFF
j_gene: TRBJ1-5; d_gene: .; abundance: few; v_gene: TRBV2; CDR3nt: TGTGCCAGCAGTTTACGCGGGGGGACATCACGTACGAGTTATCAGCCCCAGCATTTT; CDR3aa: CASSLRGGTSRTSYQPQHF
j_gene: TRBJ1-4; d_gene: .; abundance: .; v_gene: TRBV25-1; CDR3nt: TGTGCCAGCAGTGAAGGGGGCCGCACTAATGAAAAACTGTTTTTT; CDR3aa: CASSEGGRTNEKLFF
j_gene: TRBJ2-1; d_gene: TRBD1; abundance: .; v_gene: TRBV4-1; CDR3nt: TGCGCCAGCAGCCAAGGGACAGGCGACGGCAATGAGCAGTTCTTC; CDR3aa: CASSQGTGDGNEQFF
j_gene: TRBJ1-4; d_gene: .; abundance: .; v_gene: TRBV9; CDR3nt: TGTGCCAGCAGCGTAGGGGACAATCAGTCCGAAAAACTGTTTTTT; CDR3aa: CASSVGDNQSEKLFF
j_gene: TRBJ2-1; d_gene: TRBD2; abundance: .; v_gene: TRBV6-5; CDR3nt: TGTGCCAGCAGTGCCTCTAGCGGACCGCGAAATGAGCAGTTCTTC; CDR3aa: CASSASSGPRNEQFF
j_gene: TRBJ2-7; d_gene: .; abundance: few; v_gene: TRBV10-3; CDR3nt: TGTGCCATCAACGGGACTCCCCCGTCCTACGAGCAGTACTTC; CDR3aa: CAINGTPPSYEQYF
j_gene: TRBJ2-7; d_gene: .; abundance: .; v_gene: TRBV5-1; CDR3nt: TGCGCCAGCAGCGCACAGGGAAACGAGCAGTACTTC; CDR3aa: CASSAQGNEQYF